This T cell receptor beta chain was sequenced in a study of T-cell reconstitution after alpha-beta-depleted transplantation in children. Using unique molecular identifiers, the investigators prepared the TCRbeta library. One entry per CDR3 protein results from TCRdb running MiXCR on the PCR reads. The repertoire holds hundreds of thousands of distinct CDR3 sequences, with about an eighth as singletons. This CDR3 contains 13 residues. Germline V gene sequence: CDR1 SGHTA, CDR2 FQGTGA. V dropped 6 bases and J dropped 3 bases, with 8 bases sitting between them. Source: PBMCs, taken before TCRalphabeta/CD19-depleted stem cell transplant. The receptor's source is a girl aged 2 to 9 with congenital amegakaryocytic thrombocytopenia, due to receive a stem cell transplant. The chain couples TRBV7-3 to TRBJ2-2; D call uncertain. For the CDR3, the DNA is TGTGCCAGCAGAAGGGTGGACACCGGGGAGCTGTTTTTT. This translates into CASRRVDTGELFF.